The 27 T cell receptor beta chains reported below all come from one sample, sequenced in a study of cytomegalovirus exposure and HLA in healthy donors. Primers for the PCR totalled 60 Vbeta and 13 Jbeta. The table came from immunoSEQ multiplex PCR; TCRdb's copy has only in-frame clones and leaves some out. The repertoire has 200,000 or so clones, 75% to 90% of them found once; the top ten carry approximately 6.5%. The sequencing input was PBMCs. Receptor source: a woman aged 45 to 65 in good health and CMV-seropositive.

The V call is TRBV6-4, the J call TRBJ2-7; 7 bases match TRBD1. In germline, CDR1 is MRHNA, CDR2 SNTAGT. The CDR3 runs 14 residues. Trimming took 6 bases from V and 1 from J; bases not matched to a gene: 6. DNA of the CDR3: TGTGCCAGCAGCTTACAGGGGAAATCCTACGAGCAGTACTTC. It encodes CASSLQGKSYEQYF.

This clone has only one observation. The chain recombines TRBV28 with TRBJ2-3, with D unclear. The germline V and J ends were trimmed by 6 bases and 5 bases, with 9 bases remaining between them. The CDR3 contains 12 residues. Germline loops: CDR1 MDHEN, CDR2 SYDVKM. The CDR3 DNA reads TGTGCCAGCAGGCGTGGTCGAGATACGCAGTATTTT. Translated, it gives CASRRGRDTQYF.

For the CDR3, the DNA is TGTGCCACCAGCGGGGTGGACAGGGATAGCAATCAGCCCCAGCATTTT. It encodes CATSGVDRDSNQPQHF. The chain uses TRBV15 and TRBJ1-5, with TRBD1 matching over 8 bases. Germline trimming cut 5 bases from V and 0 bases from J; bases unmatched to any gene: 6. This CDR3 is built from 16 residues. CDR1 is LNHNV and CDR2 is YYDKDF in the germline V gene (reference sequence).

This clone was seen only once. The chain has TRBV7-2 and TRBJ2-5, with 8 bases that match TRBD2. The CDR3 totals 19 residues. With 5 bases clipped from V and 5 bases from J, the junction kept 22 bases outside the gene matches. Germline assignment: CDR1 SGHTA and CDR2 FQGNSA. The DNA for the CDR3 is TGTGCCAGCAGCCCCCTGGGTAGCGGGGCGAAACTTAAGAGTGAGACCCAGTACTTC. Translated: CASSPLGSGAKLKSETQYF.

This clone appeared a few times. The V and J genes are TRBV11-2 and TRBJ2-7; 10 bases line up with TRBD2. This CDR3 is 16 amino acids long. CDR1 is SGHAT, CDR2 FQNNGV, per germline. The junction had 7 bases not matched to a gene; V was cut back by 4 bases and J by 1 base. CDR3 sequence reads: CASSSGPTSGSYEQYF. In nucleotides, the CDR3 is TGTGCCAGCAGCTCCGGTCCGACTAGCGGGTCCTACGAGCAGTACTTC.

The rearrangement links TRBV25-1 to TRBJ1-4; 10 bases are shared with TRBD1. The germline CDR1 and CDR2 sequences are MGHDK and SYGVNS. V was pared by 2 bases and J by 7 bases, with 4 bases of the junction left unmatched. The CDR3 has 15 amino acids. CDR3 nucleotide sequence: TGTGCCAGCAGTGAAGCCGGGACAGGGGTTGAAAAACTGTTTTTT. Its translation is CASSEAGTGVEKLFF. The complete variable domain, with remaining parts taken from reference TRBV25-1 and TRBJ1-4, reads EADIYQTPRYLVIGTGKKITLECSQTMGHDKMYWYQQDPGMELHLIHYSYGVNSTEKGDLSSESTVSRIRTEHFPLTLESARPSHTSQYLCASSEAGTGVEKLFFGSGTQLSVL.

This clone came up once. This chain uses TRBV6-5 with TRBJ2-7, with TRBD1 identical over 9 bases. Germline V gene sequence: CDR1 MNHEY, CDR2 SVGAGI. The CDR3 runs to 14 residues. V was pared by 6 bases and J by 3 bases, with 6 bases of the junction left unmatched. The CDR3 sequence is CASRTPGQGYEQYF. The CDR3 coding sequence is TGTGCCAGCAGGACCCCGGGACAGGGCTACGAGCAGTACTTC.

The rearrangement uses TRBV9 and TRBJ2-2; possibly TRBD2 for D (5 bases). Germline V gene data show CDR1 as SGDLS and CDR2 as YYNGEE. The V gene lost 0 bases and the J gene lost 7 bases, with 10 bases spanning the gap. This CDR3 region has 14 residues. The CDR3 sequence: CASSVGAGHGELFF. CDR3 coding DNA: TGTGCCAGCAGCGTAGGTGCGGGTCACGGGGAGCTGTTTTTT.

The CDR3 DNA sequence: TGCGCCAGCAGTGAGGGGGACAGGGGGCATGAGCCCCAGCATTTT. Amino acid sequence: CASSEGDRGHEPQHF. This chain links TRBV10-2 with TRBJ1-5, with 12 bases matching TRBD1. Germline assignment: CDR1 WSHSY and CDR2 SAAADI. Germline trimming cut 2 bases from V and 8 bases from J; bases unmatched to any gene: 4. CDR3 length: 15 residues.

This clone was picked up one time. The chain links TRBV5-6 to TRBJ2-7; TRBD2 matches at 7 bases. CDR3 length: 16 residues. Per germline, CDR1 SGHDT and CDR2 YYEEEE. V trimming: 0 bases; J trimming: 3 bases; junction bases outside the gene matches: 9. The CDR3 reads CASSLGAGRGDYEQYF. The DNA of the CDR3 is TGTGCCAGCAGCTTGGGGGCAGGGAGGGGAGACTACGAGCAGTACTTC.

This chain uses TRBV28 with TRBJ2-2; D might be TRBD2 (6 bases). Trimming took off 6 bases at V and 2 bases at J, with 10 bases between the two ends. CDR3 length: 14 amino acids. Germline CDR1 MDHEN, CDR2 SYDVKM. The CDR3 here is CASRSGSNTGELFF. DNA of the CDR3: TGTGCCAGCAGGAGCGGGTCTAACACCGGGGAGCTGTTTTTT.

CDR3 in amino acids: CASSQGGQNQPQHF. The CDR3 nucleotides are TGTGCCAGCAGCCAAGGCGGGCAGAATCAGCCCCAGCATTTT. The gene calls are TRBV28 and TRBJ1-5, with D hard to call. The V end was cut by 6 bases, the J end by 4 bases, with 13 bases between. CDR3 length: 14 amino acids. Germline values: CDR1 MDHEN, CDR2 SYDVKM.

This chain connects TRBV4-1 to TRBJ1-1; D perhaps matches TRBD1 (5 bases). This CDR3 has 15 residues. Germline lookup yields CDR1 MGHRA and CDR2 YSYEKL. V shed 0 bases and J shed 1 base, with 9 bases lying between them. The CDR3 spells CASSQDGGGNTEAFF. CDR3 nucleotides: TGCGCCAGCAGCCAAGACGGGGGGGGGAACACTGAAGCTTTCTTT.

The CDR3 nucleotides read TGTGCCAGCAGTCTAGCTGCGTCCTACGAGCAGTACTTC. It yields the protein CASSLAASYEQYF. The chain uses TRBV25-1 and TRBJ2-5, with D possibly matching TRBD2 (5 bases). The J call may not be correct, given that the DNA end is closer to TRBJ2-7. The CDR3 length is 13 residues. CDR1 and CDR2 (germline): MGHDK, SYGVNS.

The chain employs TRBV28 and TRBJ1-2; D possibly corresponds to TRBD1 (5 bases). With 7 bases removed from V and 7 bases from J, the gap between germline ends came to 10 bases. Germline V gene data show CDR1 as MDHEN and CDR2 as SYDVKM. This CDR3 spans 11 amino acids. The CDR3 loop is CASTSGFGYTF. The CDR3 region has the DNA TGTGCCAGCACTTCAGGGTTTGGCTACACCTTC.

The chain couples TRBV28 to TRBJ1-1; D remains ambiguous. Germline V gene data show CDR1 as MDHEN and CDR2 as SYDVKM. The germline V and J ends were trimmed by 1 base and 3 bases, with 6 bases remaining between them. CDR3 length: 13 amino acids. In nucleotides, the CDR3 is TGTGCCAGCAGTTTATCGGGTTACACTGAAGCTTTCTTT. It yields the protein CASSLSGYTEAFF.

This chain uses TRBV5-8 with TRBJ2-7; TRBD1 matches 8 bases. Germline-derived CDR1 and CDR2 are SGHTS and YDEGEE. The CDR3 covers 15 residues. The trim removed 4 bases at V and 3 bases at J, leaving 9 bases unmatched. Here the CDR3 DNA reads TGTGCCAGCAGCCCCGCTCGGACAGGGCTCTACGAGCAGTACTTC. This gives the protein CASSPARTGLYEQYF.

The chain joins TRBV7-3 to TRBJ1-1; D remains ambiguous. The germline V gene encodes CDR1 SGHTA and CDR2 FQGTGA. The CDR3 is 19 residues long. The V end lost 7 bases, the J end lost 5 bases, and 32 bases lay between the germline ends. The CDR3 DNA reads TGTGCCAGCATCTCCCCCCTCTGTAGGCGACGACACGTGGAAACTGAAGCTTTCTTT. Its translation is CASISPLCRRRHVETEAFF.

This chain connects TRBV5-6 to TRBJ2-3, with a weak D call TRBD1 (5 bases). This CDR3 region has 16 residues. Germline V gene sequence: CDR1 SGHDT, CDR2 YYEEEE. Trimming removed 0 bases from V and 3 bases from J, with 14 bases in between. This chain's CDR3 is CASSLGLAGKTDTQYF. The CDR3 bases are TGTGCCAGCAGCTTGGGCCTGGCAGGGAAGACAGATACGCAGTATTTT.

CDR3 sequence: CASGPPRTGEHGYTF. CDR3 nucleotide sequence: TGTGCTAGTGGTCCCCCGCGGACAGGGGAGCATGGCTACACCTTC. The chain joins TRBV12-5 to TRBJ1-2; 9 bases are shared with TRBD1. V lost 5 bases and J lost 6; bases outside the gene matches: 10. This CDR3 is 15 amino acids long. Looked up from germline, CDR1 is LGHNT and CDR2 is FRNRAP.

The chain employs TRBV6-1 and TRBJ1-4; D gene uncertain. The CDR3 has 17 residues. Trimming took 3 bases from V and 6 from J, leaving 20 bases between them. Germline V lookup: CDR1 MNHNS, CDR2 SASEGT. In DNA, the CDR3 is TGTGCCAGCAGTGATGTGGGCCGAGCGATCGGGGATGAAAAACTGTTTTTT. Its translation: CASSDVGRAIGDEKLFF.

This clone was detected only once. The rearrangement uses TRBV7-9 and TRBJ1-5; D perhaps matches TRBD1 (6 bases). V lost 1 base and J 5 bases, leaving 6 bases between the germline ends. This CDR3 has 13 residues. The V gene's germline CDR1 is SEHNR and CDR2 FQNEAQ (reference sequence). Here the CDR3 DNA reads TGTGCCAGCAGCTTAGGGGGGCATCAGCCCCAGCATTTT. It yields the protein CASSLGGHQPQHF.

The chain employs TRBV2 and TRBJ2-7; 7 bases align to TRBD1. Germline CDR1 reads SNHLY; CDR2 reads FYNNEI. The CDR3 length is 14 residues. J was trimmed by 3 bases and V by 1 base; bases with no gene match: 3. The CDR3 nucleotides read TGTGCCAGCAGTGAAGAAAACAGGGGCTACGAGCAGTACTTC. This codes for CASSEENRGYEQYF.

The rearrangement links TRBV5-1 to TRBJ1-2; 7 nucleotides align to TRBD1. This CDR3 contains 15 residues. Germline trimming cut 1 base from V and 9 bases from J; bases unmatched to any gene: 12. CDR1 and CDR2 from the germline V gene are SGHRS and YFSETQ. The CDR3 reads CASSLSQGGQGSYTF. Here the CDR3 DNA reads TGCGCCAGCAGCTTGTCCCAGGGGGGCCAGGGGAGCTACACCTTC.

The V and J genes are TRBV5-8 and TRBJ2-7, with 9 bases aligning to TRBD1. The CDR3 has 13 residues. J gave up 6 bases and V 4 bases, and 5 bases lay outside the gene matches. Germline lookup yields CDR1 SGHTS and CDR2 YDEGEE. The CDR3 loop is CASSTMTGGEQYF. CDR3 DNA: TGTGCCAGCAGCACTATGACAGGGGGCGAGCAGTACTTC.

This sequence joins TRBV5-1 and TRBJ2-5, with D tentatively TRBD2 (5 bases). Trimming removed 4 bases from V and 5 bases from J, with 18 bases in between. Germline V gene data show CDR1 as SGHRS and CDR2 as YFSETQ. The CDR3 loop spans 15 amino acids. The CDR3 sequence: CASSPYELVGETQYF. The CDR3 region has the DNA TGCGCCAGCAGCCCTTACGAACTAGTAGGGGAGACCCAGTACTTC.

This chain uses TRBV19 with TRBJ1-1, with unresolved D. Germline V gene sequence: CDR1 LNHDA, CDR2 SQIVND (reference sequence). The CDR3 runs 15 residues. V was shortened by 4 bases and J by 0 bases, with 12 bases between the two germline ends. This CDR3 is CASSTYSSLNTEAFF. In DNA, the CDR3 is TGTGCCAGTAGTACCTACAGCAGTCTGAACACTGAAGCTTTCTTT.